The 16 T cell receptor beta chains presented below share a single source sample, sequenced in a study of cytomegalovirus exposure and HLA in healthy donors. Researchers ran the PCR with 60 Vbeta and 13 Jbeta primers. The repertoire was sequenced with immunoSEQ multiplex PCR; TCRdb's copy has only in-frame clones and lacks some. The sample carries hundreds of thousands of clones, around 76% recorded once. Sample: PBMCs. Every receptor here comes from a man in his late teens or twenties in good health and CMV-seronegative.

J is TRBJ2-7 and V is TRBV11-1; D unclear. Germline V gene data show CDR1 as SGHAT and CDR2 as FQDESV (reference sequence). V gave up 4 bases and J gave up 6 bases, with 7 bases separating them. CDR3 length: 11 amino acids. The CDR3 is CASSSTFEQYF. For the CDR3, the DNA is TGTGCCAGCAGCTCCACTTTCGAGCAGTACTTC.

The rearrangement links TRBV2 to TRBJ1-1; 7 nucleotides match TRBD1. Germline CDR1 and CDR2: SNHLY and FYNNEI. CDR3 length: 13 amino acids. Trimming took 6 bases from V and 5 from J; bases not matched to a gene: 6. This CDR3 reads CASRGDSGTEAFF. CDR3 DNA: TGTGCCAGCAGGGGGGACAGCGGGACTGAAGCTTTCTTT.

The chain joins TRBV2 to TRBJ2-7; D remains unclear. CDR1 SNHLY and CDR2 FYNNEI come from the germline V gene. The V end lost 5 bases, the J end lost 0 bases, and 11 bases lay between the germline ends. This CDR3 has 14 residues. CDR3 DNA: TGTGCCAGCAGTAATAGAAAAAACTCCTACGAGCAGTACTTC. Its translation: CASSNRKNSYEQYF.

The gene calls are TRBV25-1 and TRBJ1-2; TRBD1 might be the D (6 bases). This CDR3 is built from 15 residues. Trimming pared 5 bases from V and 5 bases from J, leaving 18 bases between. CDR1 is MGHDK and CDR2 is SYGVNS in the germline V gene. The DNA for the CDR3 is TGTGCCAGCAGTCCCCCCCAGGGGCTGAGTTATGGCTACACCTTC. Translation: CASSPPQGLSYGYTF.

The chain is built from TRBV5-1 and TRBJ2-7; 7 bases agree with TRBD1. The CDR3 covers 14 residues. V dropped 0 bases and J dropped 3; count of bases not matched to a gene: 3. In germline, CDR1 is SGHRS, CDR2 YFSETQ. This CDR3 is CASSLGQGVYEQYF. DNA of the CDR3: TGCGCCAGCAGCTTGGGCCAGGGGGTCTACGAGCAGTACTTC.

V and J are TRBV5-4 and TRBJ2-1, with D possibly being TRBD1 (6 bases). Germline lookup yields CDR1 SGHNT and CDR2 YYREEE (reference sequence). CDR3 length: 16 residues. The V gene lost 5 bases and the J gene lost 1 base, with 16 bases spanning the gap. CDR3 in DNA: TGTGCCAGCAGGCATTCCCGGGACACATCCTACAATGAGCAGTTCTTC. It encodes CASRHSRDTSYNEQFF.

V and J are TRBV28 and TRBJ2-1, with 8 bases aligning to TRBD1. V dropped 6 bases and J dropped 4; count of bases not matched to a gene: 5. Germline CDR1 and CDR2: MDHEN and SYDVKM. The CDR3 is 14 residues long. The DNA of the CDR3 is TGTGCCAGCAGGCCGGGACAGGTATACAATGAGCAGTTCTTC. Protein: CASRPGQVYNEQFF.

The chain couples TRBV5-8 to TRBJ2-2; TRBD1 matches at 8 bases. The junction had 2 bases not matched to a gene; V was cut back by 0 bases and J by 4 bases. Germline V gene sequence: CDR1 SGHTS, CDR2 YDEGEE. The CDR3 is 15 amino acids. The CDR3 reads CASSLGQGITGELFF. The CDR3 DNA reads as TGTGCCAGCAGCTTGGGACAGGGGATCACCGGGGAGCTGTTTTTT.

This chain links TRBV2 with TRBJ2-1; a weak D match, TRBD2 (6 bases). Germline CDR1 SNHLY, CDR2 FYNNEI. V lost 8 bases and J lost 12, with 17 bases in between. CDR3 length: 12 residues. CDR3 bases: TGTGCCAGCGTACTCTATGGGGGAGGGCAGTTCTTC. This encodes CASVLYGGGQFF.

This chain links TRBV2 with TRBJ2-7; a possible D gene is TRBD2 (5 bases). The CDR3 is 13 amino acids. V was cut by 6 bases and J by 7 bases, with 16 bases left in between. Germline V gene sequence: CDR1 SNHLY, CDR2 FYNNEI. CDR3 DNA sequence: TGTGCCAGCAGCCCGAGGACCTCGGGGGAGCAGTACTTC. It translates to CASSPRTSGEQYF. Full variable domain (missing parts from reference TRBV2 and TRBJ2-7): EPEVTQTPSHQVTQMGQEVILRCVPISNHLYFYWYRQILGQKVEFLVSFYNNEISEKSEIFDDQFSVERPDGSNFTLKIRSTKLEDSAMYFCASSPRTSGEQYFGPGTRLTVT.

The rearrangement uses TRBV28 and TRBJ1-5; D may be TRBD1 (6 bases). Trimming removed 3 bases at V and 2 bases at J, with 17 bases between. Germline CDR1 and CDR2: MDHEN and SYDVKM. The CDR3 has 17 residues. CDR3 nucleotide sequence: TGTGCCAGCAGTTTGACCCATGGGGGCAAGGGCAATCAGCCCCAGCATTTT. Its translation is CASSLTHGGKGNQPQHF.

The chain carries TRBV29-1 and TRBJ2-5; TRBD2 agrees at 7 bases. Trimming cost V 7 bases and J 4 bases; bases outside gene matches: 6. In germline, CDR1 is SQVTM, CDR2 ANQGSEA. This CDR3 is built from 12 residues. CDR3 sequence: CSGNGGGETQYF. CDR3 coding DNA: TGCAGCGGAAATGGGGGGGGAGAGACCCAGTACTTC.

The chain's CDR3 is CASSLLSAGDYEQYF. CDR3 in DNA: TGTGCCAGCAGCTTACTTTCGGCAGGGGACTACGAGCAGTACTTC. The V gene is TRBV7-2, the J gene TRBJ2-7; tentative D call: TRBD1 (6 bases). The CDR3 has 15 residues. Germline V gene data show CDR1 as SGHTA and CDR2 as FQGNSA. The V and J ends lost 2 bases and 3 bases respectively, with 14 bases between them.

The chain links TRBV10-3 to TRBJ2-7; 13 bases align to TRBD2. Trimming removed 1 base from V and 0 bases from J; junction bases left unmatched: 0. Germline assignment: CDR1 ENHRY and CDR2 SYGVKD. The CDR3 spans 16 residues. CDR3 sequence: CAISEWTSGSSYEQYF. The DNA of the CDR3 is TGTGCCATCAGTGAGTGGACTAGCGGGAGCTCCTACGAGCAGTACTTC.

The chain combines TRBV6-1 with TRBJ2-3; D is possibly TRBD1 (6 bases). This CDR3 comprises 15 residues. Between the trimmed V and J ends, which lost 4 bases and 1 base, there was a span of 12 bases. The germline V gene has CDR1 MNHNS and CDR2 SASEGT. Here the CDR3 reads CASSVFRGGTDTQYF. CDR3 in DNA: TGTGCCAGCAGTGTATTCAGGGGAGGCACAGATACGCAGTATTTT.

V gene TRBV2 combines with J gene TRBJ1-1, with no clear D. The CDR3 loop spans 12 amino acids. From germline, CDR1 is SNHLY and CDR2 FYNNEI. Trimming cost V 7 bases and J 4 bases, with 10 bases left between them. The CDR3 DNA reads TGTGCCAGCACAGAGGGTGGCACTGAAGCTTTCTTT. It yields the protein CASTEGGTEAFF.